This T cell receptor (beta chain) was recovered during a study of cytomegalovirus exposure and HLA in healthy donors. Study-level points and caveats: V- and J-gene trimming of TCR beta was linked (in a later analysis) to a missense DCLRE1C variant.

Concerning this clone itself: Its antigen is unknown.

V lost 0 bases, J lost 0 bases, and 8 bases lay in between. This CDR3 is 16 amino acids long. Germline lookup yields CDR1 SEHNR and CDR2 FQNEAQ (reference sequence). The study ran its PCR with 60 Vbeta and 13 Jbeta primers. This table comes from immunoSEQ multiplex PCR, and its TCRdb copy is limited to in-frame clones, with some not included. Of 100,000 to 150,000 clones in the sample, approximately 78% were seen once. This TCR was sampled from a human donor in good health. Sequenced sample: PBMCs. The V gene is TRBV7-9, the J gene TRBJ2-2, with a possible D match to TRBD1 (6 bases). Written as DNA, the CDR3 is TGTGCCAGCAGCTTAGCGACAGGCTCGAACACCGGGGAGCTGTTTTTT. This encodes CASSLATGSNTGELFF.